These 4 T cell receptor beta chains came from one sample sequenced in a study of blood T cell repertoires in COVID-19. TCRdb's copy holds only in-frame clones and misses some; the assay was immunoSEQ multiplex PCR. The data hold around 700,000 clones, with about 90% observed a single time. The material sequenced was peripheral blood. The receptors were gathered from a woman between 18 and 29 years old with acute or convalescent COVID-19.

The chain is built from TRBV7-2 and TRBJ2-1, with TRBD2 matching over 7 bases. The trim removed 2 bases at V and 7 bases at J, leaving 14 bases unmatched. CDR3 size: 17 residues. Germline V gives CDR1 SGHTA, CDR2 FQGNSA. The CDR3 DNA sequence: TGTGCCAGCAGCTTACAGGCCTCGGGGGGTCCCCGAAATGAGCAGTTCTTC. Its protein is CASSLQASGGPRNEQFF.

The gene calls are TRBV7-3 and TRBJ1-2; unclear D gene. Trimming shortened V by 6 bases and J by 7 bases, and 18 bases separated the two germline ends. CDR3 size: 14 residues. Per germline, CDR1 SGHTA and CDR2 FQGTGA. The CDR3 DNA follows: TGTGCCAGCAGTCCCACATTCTCAACGGGTGGCTACACCTTC. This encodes CASSPTFSTGGYTF.

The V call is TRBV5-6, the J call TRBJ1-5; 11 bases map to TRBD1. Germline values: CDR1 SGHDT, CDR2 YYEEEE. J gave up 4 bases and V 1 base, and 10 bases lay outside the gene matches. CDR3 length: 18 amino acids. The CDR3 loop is CASSLSLRGTGGNQPQHF. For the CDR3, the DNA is TGTGCCAGCAGCTTGTCTTTGCGGGGGACAGGGGGTAATCAGCCCCAGCATTTT.

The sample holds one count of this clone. The CDR3 DNA reads as TGTGCCTGGAACCCGGACAGGGGAAACACCATATATTTT. Translated, it gives CAWNPDRGNTIYF. V is TRBV30 and J is TRBJ1-3, with TRBD1 matching over 7 bases. CDR1 and CDR2 (germline): GTSNPN, SVGIG (reference sequence). This CDR3 region has 13 residues. With 4 bases clipped from V and 4 bases from J, the junction kept 4 bases outside the gene matches.